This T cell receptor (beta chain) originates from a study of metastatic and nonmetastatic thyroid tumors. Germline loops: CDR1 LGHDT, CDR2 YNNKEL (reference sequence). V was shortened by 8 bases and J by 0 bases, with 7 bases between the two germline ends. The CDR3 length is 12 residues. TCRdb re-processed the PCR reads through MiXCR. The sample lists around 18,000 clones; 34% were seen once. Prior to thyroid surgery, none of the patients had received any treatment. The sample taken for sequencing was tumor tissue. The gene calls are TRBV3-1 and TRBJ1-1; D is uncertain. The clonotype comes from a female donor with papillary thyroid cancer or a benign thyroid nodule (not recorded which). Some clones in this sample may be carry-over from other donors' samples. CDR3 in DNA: TGTGCCAGCCGCTCCGTGAACACTGAAGCTTTCTTT. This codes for CASRSVNTEAFF.